Presented here are 32 T cell receptor beta chains from one specimen sequenced in a study of identical twins. One entry per CDR3 protein results from TCRdb running MiXCR on the 5' RACE reads. The sample carries more than 250,000 distinct CDR3 sequences, roughly 8.6% recorded once. These data are also associated with another study on yellow fever vaccine responses in identical twins.

The material sequenced was memory (CD45RO+) T cells sorted from blood. Receptors were obtained from a woman aged 18-35 years in good health.

This clonotype showed up many times. The chain carries TRBV5-1 and TRBJ2-5; tentatively, D is TRBD1 (6 bases). Germline V gene lookup returns CDR1 SGHRS and CDR2 YFSETQ. This CDR3 is built from 15 residues. Trimming cost V 6 bases and J 3 bases, with 18 bases left between them. The CDR3 DNA sequence: TGCGCCAGCACCCCTTTACCTGGACAGAAAGAGACCCAGTACTTC. Its translation is CASTPLPGQKETQYF. Full variable domain (remainder filled in from reference TRBV5-1 and TRBJ2-5): KAGVTQTPRYLIKTRGQQVTLSCSPISGHRSVSWYQQTPGQGLQFLFEYFSETQRNKGNFPGRFSGRQFSNSRSEMNVSTLELGDSALYLCASTPLPGQKETQYFGPGTRLLVL.

Only a few counts were recorded for this clonotype. The V gene is TRBV4-1, the J gene TRBJ1-6, with a tentative D call TRBD1 (5 bases). In germline, CDR1 is MGHRA, CDR2 YSYEKL. The CDR3 covers 16 residues. Trimming stripped 6 bases from V and 6 bases from J, with 18 bases between. The chain's CDR3 is CASRSPGAGVNSPLHF. CDR3 nucleotide sequence: TGCGCCAGCAGAAGTCCCGGGGCCGGGGTTAATTCACCCCTCCACTTT.

The sample holds many counts of this clonotype. The chain carries TRBV20-1 and TRBJ1-1, with D perhaps matching TRBD1 (5 bases). Looked up from germline, CDR1 is DFQATT and CDR2 is SNEGSKA (reference sequence). CDR3 length equals 16 residues. V was trimmed by 5 bases and J by 4 bases, leaving 23 bases between them. The CDR3 loop is CSAPQTQGSPGTEAFF. CDR3 in DNA: TGCAGTGCTCCCCAGACCCAGGGCAGCCCAGGCACTGAAGCTTTCTTT.

This clonotype has a handful of counts. A much larger clone differs from this one at a single base, so this may be a read error. The rearrangement links TRBV10-3 to TRBJ1-6; unclear D gene. CDR1 and CDR2 (germline): ENHRY, SYGVKD. This CDR3 spans 14 amino acids. Trimming took off 4 bases at V and 8 bases at J, with 12 bases between the two ends. For the CDR3, the DNA is TGTGCCATCAGTGCCGCCAGGAGAGATTCACCCCTCCACTTT. Translation: CAISAARRDSPLHF.

The sample holds many counts of this clonotype. The chain recombines TRBV29-1 with TRBJ2-3; TRBD2 aligns across 13 bases. This CDR3 contains 16 residues. Trimming at V came to 0 bases and at J to 8 bases, leaving 8 bases not matched to a gene. CDR1 SQVTM and CDR2 ANQGSEA come from the germline V gene. The CDR3 bases are TGCAGCGTTGAAGATCCTACTAGCGGGGGGGCCCCTACGCAGTATTTT. It translates to CSVEDPTSGGAPTQYF.

Only a few counts were recorded for this clonotype. The chain employs TRBV20-1 and TRBJ1-1, with a weak D call TRBD1 (6 bases). CDR3 length: 15 residues. Between the trimmed V and J ends, which lost 5 bases and 3 bases, there was a span of 19 bases. CDR1 is DFQATT and CDR2 is SNEGSKA in the germline V gene (reference sequence). This CDR3 is CSAHGGASGHTEAFF. CDR3 nucleotide sequence: TGCAGTGCTCACGGGGGGGCCTCTGGTCACACTGAAGCTTTCTTT.

This clonotype was counted a few times. The chain has TRBV5-1 and TRBJ1-4, with TRBD1 matching over 12 bases. The CDR3 extends over 17 amino acids. The V segment lost 4 bases and the J segment 3 bases; nucleotides outside the gene matches: 7. In germline, CDR1 is SGHRS, CDR2 YFSETQ. CDR3 sequence (DNA): TGCGCCAGCAGCCCGGGACAGGGGGCTAATGCTAATGAAAAACTGTTTTTT. Protein: CASSPGQGANANEKLFF.

This chain links TRBV6-2 or TRBV6-3 with TRBJ2-2; 8 nucleotides line up with TRBD2. This CDR3 is built from 14 residues. Germline lookup yields CDR1 MNHEY and CDR2 SVGEGT. With V trimmed by 10 bases and J by 1 base, 5 bases remained unmatched. The CDR3 DNA follows: TGTGCCATTAAGGGACTAGGGAACACCGGGGAGCTGTTTTTT. Its translation is CAIKGLGNTGELFF.

This clonotype was seen ten or more times. The rearrangement joins TRBV7-9 to TRBJ2-1; 10 nucleotides align to TRBD2. This CDR3 has 14 residues. Germline-derived CDR1 and CDR2 are SEHNR and FQNEAQ (reference sequence). CDR3 region: CAIGLAGAYNEQFF. CDR3 DNA: TGTGCAATAGGGCTAGCGGGAGCCTACAATGAGCAGTTCTTC.

This clonotype was found many times. The J gene is TRBJ2-3, the V gene TRBV11-2, with D perhaps matching TRBD1 (6 bases). Germline lookup yields CDR1 SGHAT and CDR2 FQNNGV. The germline V and J ends were trimmed by 2 bases and 2 bases, with 20 bases remaining between them. This CDR3 is built from 18 residues. The CDR3 sequence: CASSLFNQWGPSTDTQYF. CDR3 bases: TGTGCCAGCAGCTTATTCAACCAGTGGGGGCCATCCACAGATACGCAGTATTTT.

This clonotype was seen a few times. The rearrangement joins TRBV15 to TRBJ1-4, with a tentative D call TRBD1 (6 bases). The ends were cut back, 1 base at V and 4 bases at J, with 10 bases in the middle. CDR3 length equals 15 residues. Germline loops: CDR1 LNHNV, CDR2 YYDKDF (reference sequence). The CDR3 protein is CATSRGDKVNEKLFF. CDR3 DNA: TGTGCCACCAGCAGAGGGGACAAGGTTAATGAAAAACTGTTTTTT.

Notes on this clonotype: The junction differs from germline at one of its ends, possibly a read error. The chain employs TRBV6-5 and TRBJ1-1; D is undetermined. The length of the CDR3 is 14 residues. Germline CDR1 reads MNHEY; CDR2 reads SVGAGI. DNA of the CDR3: TGTGCCAACAGTTATGTAGCCCAGCAGTCGGGTGTTTTCTTT. This codes for CANSYVAQQSGVFF.

This chain uses TRBV6-1 with TRBJ2-6; D unresolved. The CDR3 runs 15 residues. Per the germline V gene, CDR1 is MNHNS and CDR2 is SASEGT. V was clipped by 2 bases and J by 0 bases, with 5 bases between them. In DNA, the CDR3 is TGTGCCAGCAGTGAATTCTTCTCTGGGGCCAACGTCCTGACTTTC. Translating gives CASSEFFSGANVLTF.

This clonotype was observed a few times. In nucleotides, the CDR3 is TGCAGTGCTCAGGACGGCTATGGCTACACCTTC. Translated: CSAQDGYGYTF. The chain carries TRBV20-1 and TRBJ1-2, with D hard to call. The CDR3 runs to 11 residues. The germline V gene has CDR1 DFQATT and CDR2 SNEGSKA (reference sequence). V lost 5 bases and J 4 bases, leaving 8 bases between the germline ends.

This clonotype came up many times. The genes are TRBV12-3 or TRBV12-4 and TRBJ2-5; unclear D gene. There are 15 residues in the CDR3. The V and J ends lost 2 bases and 0 bases respectively, with 10 bases between them. As DNA, the CDR3 is TGTGCCAGCAGTTTACCCGACTGGTACCAAGAGACCCAGTACTTC. This encodes CASSLPDWYQETQYF.

This clonotype was counted between two and nine times. The chain has TRBV18 and TRBJ2-7; D is tentatively TRBD1 or TRBD2 (5 bases each). CDR1 is KGHSH, CDR2 LQKENI, per germline. The CDR3 length is 14 residues. The V end was cut by 0 bases, the J end by 0 bases, with 6 bases between. In nucleotides, the CDR3 is TGTGCCAGCTCACCACCGGGGGACTCCTACGAGCAGTACTTC. It encodes CASSPPGDSYEQYF. Filled out from reference TRBV18 and TRBJ2-7, the complete variable domain reads NAGVMQNPRHLVRRRGQEARLRCSPMKGHSHVYWYRQLPEEGLKFMVYLQKENIIDESGMPKERFSAEFPKEGPSILRIQQVVRGDSAAYFCASSPPGDSYEQYFGPGTRLTVT.

This clonotype turned up a few times. The chain employs TRBV10-3 and TRBJ2-7, with 7 bases matching TRBD1. Germline V gene lookup returns CDR1 ENHRY and CDR2 SYGVKD. V shed 0 bases and J 3 bases; nucleotides not matched to a gene: 8. There are 16 residues in the CDR3. The CDR3 nucleotides are TGTGCCATCAGTGAGTCACAGGGGCACTCATACTACGAGCAGTACGTC. Amino acid sequence: CAISESQGHSYYEQYV.

This clonotype was recorded at least ten times. The rearrangement links TRBV25-1 to TRBJ1-4; D not resolved. The germline V and J ends were trimmed by 4 bases and 2 bases, with 14 bases remaining between them. Looked up from germline, CDR1 is MGHDK and CDR2 is SYGVNS. The CDR3 length is 16 residues. DNA of the CDR3: TGTGCCAGCAGTGCCCCGCTTGGCAGGACTAATGAAAAACTGTTTTTT. This sequence encodes CASSAPLGRTNEKLFF.

Only a few counts were recorded for this clonotype. The gene calls are TRBV3-1 and TRBJ1-1, with TRBD1 matching over 8 bases. Germline trimming cut 3 bases from V and 6 bases from J; bases unmatched to any gene: 9. This CDR3 comprises 15 residues. The germline V gene encodes CDR1 LGHDT and CDR2 YNNKEL (reference sequence). DNA for the CDR3: TGTGCCAGCAGCCAGTCGGACAGGGTAATCCCTGAAGCTTTCTTT. This codes for CASSQSDRVIPEAFF.

Points on this clonotype: A single base separates this from a much larger clone, so it may be a read error. J is TRBJ2-4 and V is TRBV28; D possibly uses TRBD1 or TRBD2 (6 bases each). Germline V lookup: CDR1 MDHEN, CDR2 SYDVKM. The CDR3 contains 16 residues. In DNA form, the CDR3 reads TGTTCCAGCAGTTTAGCAGGGGCGGGGGCCAAAAACATTCAGTACTTC. This codes for CSSSLAGAGAKNIQYF.

J is TRBJ2-5 and V is TRBV20-1; possible D gene TRBD2, 6 bases. Trimming pared 1 base from V and 3 bases from J, leaving 9 bases between. The CDR3 runs to 13 residues. Germline V gene data show CDR1 as DFQATT and CDR2 as SNEGSKA (reference sequence). The CDR3 protein is CSARGGAKETQYF. The CDR3 bases are TGCAGTGCTAGAGGCGGGGCAAAAGAGACCCAGTACTTC.

The chain carries TRBV5-1 and TRBJ2-4, with D possibly being TRBD1 (6 bases). Trimming shortened V by 4 bases and J by 0 bases, and 20 bases separated the two germline ends. Per the germline V gene, CDR1 is SGHRS and CDR2 is YFSETQ. The CDR3 consists of 18 residues. CDR3 bases: TGCGCCAGCAGCGAACAGGGTTCCAAGACCATAGCCAAAAACATTCAGTACTTC. Its translation is CASSEQGSKTIAKNIQYF.

V and J are TRBV7-3 and TRBJ2-5; 7 bases match TRBD1. This CDR3 has 13 residues. V shed 7 bases, J shed 5 bases, and the junction held 7 bases outside the gene matches. Looked up from germline, CDR1 is SGHTA and CDR2 is FQGTGA. CDR3 coding DNA: TGTGCCAGCAACTTGGGACAGCGGGAGACCCAGTACTTC. Its protein is CASNLGQRETQYF.

This clonotype turned up a few times. This chain joins TRBV10-2 and TRBJ2-7, with 10 bases that match TRBD1. The V gene end was trimmed by 2 bases and the J gene end by 5 bases; junction bases not matched to a gene: 6. Germline V CDR1 and CDR2: WSHSY, SAAADI. This CDR3 region has 15 residues. This CDR3 is CASSEPDRGFNEQYF. DNA of the CDR3: TGCGCCAGCAGTGAGCCGGACAGGGGGTTCAACGAGCAGTACTTC.

Ten or more counts support this clonotype. The chain couples TRBV10-3 to TRBJ2-2; 10 nucleotides agree with TRBD2. CDR1 and CDR2 from the germline V gene are ENHRY and SYGVKD. The V and J ends lost 9 bases and 5 bases, in that order; junction bases with no gene match: 9. This CDR3 comprises 15 residues. The CDR3 spells CAIRIAGGDTGELFF. DNA of the CDR3: TGTGCCATTCGAATAGCGGGAGGAGATACCGGGGAGCTGTTTTTT.

The CDR3 loop is CASSPRQGTTGELFF. DNA of the CDR3: TGTGCCAGCAGCCCGCGACAGGGAACCACCGGGGAGCTGTTTTTT. This chain joins TRBV7-3 and TRBJ2-2, with 7 bases matching TRBD1. V lost 5 bases, J lost 4 bases, and 7 bases stayed unmatched. Per germline, CDR1 SGHTA and CDR2 FQGTGA. This CDR3 is built from 15 residues. Full variable domain (rest looked up from reference TRBV7-3 and TRBJ2-2): GAGVSQTPSNKVTEKGKYVELRCDPISGHTALYWYRQSLGQGPEFLIYFQGTGAADDSGLPNDRFFAVRPEGSVSTLKIQRTERGDSAVYLCASSPRQGTTGELFFGEGSRLTVL.

The rearrangement uses TRBV3-1 and TRBJ2-7; D may correspond to TRBD1 or TRBD2 (5 bases each). V shed 4 bases and J shed 6 bases, with 19 bases lying between them. Germline CDR1 reads LGHDT; CDR2 reads YNNKEL (reference sequence). This CDR3 region has 15 residues. Written as DNA, the CDR3 is TGTGCCAGCAGCCGAGGGGACCGGGTAGCTCGCGAGCAGTACTTC. Encoded protein: CASSRGDRVAREQYF.

V gene TRBV7-9 combines with J gene TRBJ2-7, with 13 bases matching TRBD2. The CDR3 consists of 15 residues. V shed 2 bases and J 5 bases; nucleotides not matched to a gene: 3. Germline assignment: CDR1 SEHNR and CDR2 FQNEAQ (reference sequence). The CDR3 is CASSLLGLAGHEQYF. The CDR3, as DNA: TGTGCCAGCAGCTTACTGGGACTAGCGGGACACGAGCAGTACTTC.

The genes are TRBV6-1 and TRBJ2-5; unclear D gene. The CDR3 sequence is 13 residues long. The ends were cut back, 6 bases at V and 2 bases at J, with 10 bases in the middle. Germline assignment: CDR1 MNHNS and CDR2 SASEGT. This CDR3 reads CASRNTLQETQYF. Written as DNA, the CDR3 is TGTGCCAGCAGGAATACGCTTCAAGAGACCCAGTACTTC.

The genes are TRBV11-2 and TRBJ2-7, with 8 positions matching TRBD1. Germline V gene data show CDR1 as SGHAT and CDR2 as FQNNGV. The CDR3 runs 15 residues. V lost 5 bases and J lost 4; bases outside the gene matches: 10. The CDR3 coding sequence is TGTGCCAGCAGCATTCCTTCAGGGGGCCGGTACGAGCAGTACTTC. Amino acids: CASSIPSGGRYEQYF.

This clonotype appeared a few times. The gene calls are TRBV14 and TRBJ1-2; D perhaps matches TRBD1 (5 bases). CDR3 length: 12 residues. The germline gives CDR1 SGHDN, CDR2 FVKESK. V lost 4 bases and J lost 8, with 11 bases in between. The DNA for the CDR3 is TGTGCCAGCAGCCCTGTACGGGGCGGCTACACCTTC. It yields the protein CASSPVRGGYTF.

This chain uses TRBV14 with TRBJ2-1; 9 bases agree with TRBD2. This CDR3 comprises 18 residues. Trimming at V came to 4 bases and at J to 4 bases, leaving 14 bases not matched to a gene. Germline CDR1 is SGHDN and CDR2 is FVKESK. The CDR3 protein is CASSLQAGGGDRYNEQFF. For the CDR3, the DNA is TGTGCCAGCAGCCTTCAGGCGGGCGGGGGGGATCGATACAATGAGCAGTTCTTC.